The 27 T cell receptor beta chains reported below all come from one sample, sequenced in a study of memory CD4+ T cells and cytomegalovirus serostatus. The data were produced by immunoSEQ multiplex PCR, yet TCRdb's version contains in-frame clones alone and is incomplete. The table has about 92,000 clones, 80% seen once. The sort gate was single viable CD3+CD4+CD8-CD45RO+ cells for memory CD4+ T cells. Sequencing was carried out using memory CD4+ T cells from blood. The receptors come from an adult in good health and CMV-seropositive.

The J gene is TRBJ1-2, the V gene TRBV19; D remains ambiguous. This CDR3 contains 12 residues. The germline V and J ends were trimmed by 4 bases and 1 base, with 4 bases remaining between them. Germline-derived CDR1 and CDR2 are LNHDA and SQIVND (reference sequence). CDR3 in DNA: TGTGCCAGTAGTAGGGTTAACTATGGCTACACCTTC. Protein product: CASSRVNYGYTF.

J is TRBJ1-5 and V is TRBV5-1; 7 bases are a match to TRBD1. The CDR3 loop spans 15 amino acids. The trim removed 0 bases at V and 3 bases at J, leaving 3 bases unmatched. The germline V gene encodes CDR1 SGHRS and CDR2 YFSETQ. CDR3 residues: CASSLATGNNQPQHF. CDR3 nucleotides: TGCGCCAGCAGCTTGGCGACAGGGAACAATCAGCCCCAGCATTTT.

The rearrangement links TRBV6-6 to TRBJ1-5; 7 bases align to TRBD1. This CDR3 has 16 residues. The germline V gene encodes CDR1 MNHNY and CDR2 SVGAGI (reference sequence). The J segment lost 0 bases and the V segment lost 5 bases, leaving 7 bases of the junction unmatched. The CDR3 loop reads CASSRLGDSSNQPQHF. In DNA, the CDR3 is TGTGCCAGCAGTCGCTTAGGGGACAGTAGCAATCAGCCCCAGCATTTT.

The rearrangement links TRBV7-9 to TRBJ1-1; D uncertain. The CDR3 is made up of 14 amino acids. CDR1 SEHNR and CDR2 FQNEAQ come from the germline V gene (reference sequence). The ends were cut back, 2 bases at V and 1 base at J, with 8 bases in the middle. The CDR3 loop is CASSLYSQNTEAFF. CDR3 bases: TGTGCCAGCAGCTTATACAGCCAGAACACTGAAGCTTTCTTT. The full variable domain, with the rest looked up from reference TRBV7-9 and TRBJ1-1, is DTGVSQNPRHKITKRGQNVTFRCDPISEHNRLYWYRQTLGQGPEFLTYFQNEAQLEKSRLLSDRFSAERPKGSFSTLEIQRTEQGDSAMYLCASSLYSQNTEAFFGQGTRLTVV.

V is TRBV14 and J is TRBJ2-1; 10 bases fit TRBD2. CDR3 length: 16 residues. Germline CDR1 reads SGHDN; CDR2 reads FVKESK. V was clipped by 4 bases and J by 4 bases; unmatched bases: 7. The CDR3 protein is CASSLLTAGGYNEQFF. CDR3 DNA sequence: TGTGCCAGCAGCCTCCTCACAGCGGGGGGGTACAATGAGCAGTTCTTC.

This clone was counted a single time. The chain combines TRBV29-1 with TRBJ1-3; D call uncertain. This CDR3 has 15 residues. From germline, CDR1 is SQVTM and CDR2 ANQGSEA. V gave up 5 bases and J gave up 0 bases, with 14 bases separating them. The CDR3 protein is CSVTVISGSGNTIYF. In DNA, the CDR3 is TGCAGCGTTACTGTGATTAGCGGCTCTGGAAACACCATATATTTT.

The CDR3 sequence is CASSRTQTGVYTGELFF. The DNA of the CDR3 is TGTGCCAGCAGCCGAACGCAGACAGGAGTTTACACCGGGGAGCTGTTTTTT. V usage is TRBV7-2 and J usage is TRBJ2-2; D perhaps matches TRBD1 (6 bases). V gave up 5 bases and J gave up 3 bases, with 19 bases separating them. The CDR3 covers 17 residues. Germline CDR1 is SGHTA and CDR2 is FQGNSA.

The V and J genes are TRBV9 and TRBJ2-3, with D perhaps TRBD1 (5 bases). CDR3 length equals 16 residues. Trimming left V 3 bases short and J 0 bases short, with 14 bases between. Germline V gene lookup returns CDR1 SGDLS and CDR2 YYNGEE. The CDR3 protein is CASSATSQGSTDTQYF. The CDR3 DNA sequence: TGTGCCAGCAGCGCCACCAGTCAGGGTAGCACAGATACGCAGTATTTT. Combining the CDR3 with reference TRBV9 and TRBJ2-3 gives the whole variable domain DSGVTQTPKHLITATGQRVTLRCSPRSGDLSVYWYQQSLDQGLQFLIQYYNGEERAKGNILERFSAQQFPDLHSELNLSSLELGDSALYFCASSATSQGSTDTQYFGPGTRLTVL.

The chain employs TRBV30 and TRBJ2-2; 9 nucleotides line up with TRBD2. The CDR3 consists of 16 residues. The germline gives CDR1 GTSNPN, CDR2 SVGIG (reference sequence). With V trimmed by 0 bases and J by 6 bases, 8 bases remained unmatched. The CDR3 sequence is CAWSVGGLAFAGELFF. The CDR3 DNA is TGTGCCTGGAGTGTAGGGGGACTAGCATTCGCCGGGGAGCTGTTTTTT.

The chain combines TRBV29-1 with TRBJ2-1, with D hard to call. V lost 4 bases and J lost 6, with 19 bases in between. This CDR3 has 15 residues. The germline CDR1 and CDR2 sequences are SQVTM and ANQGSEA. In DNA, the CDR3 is TGCAGCGTTGTTCTTCTTTCCGTCCAAACCAATGAGCAGTTCTTC. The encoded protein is CSVVLLSVQTNEQFF.

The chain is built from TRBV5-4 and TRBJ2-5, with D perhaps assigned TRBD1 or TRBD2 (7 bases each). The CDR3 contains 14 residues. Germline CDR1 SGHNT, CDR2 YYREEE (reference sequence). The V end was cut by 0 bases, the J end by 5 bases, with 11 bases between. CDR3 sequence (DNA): TGTGCCAGCAGCTTGGGACAGGGAGGGGAGACCCAGTACTTC. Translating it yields CASSLGQGGETQYF.

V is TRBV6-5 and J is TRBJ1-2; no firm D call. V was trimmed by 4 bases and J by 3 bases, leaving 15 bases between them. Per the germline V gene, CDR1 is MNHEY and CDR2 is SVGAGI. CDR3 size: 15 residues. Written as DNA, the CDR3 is TGTGCCAGCAGTTCCCCGGTGGGCGGGGACTATGGCTACACCTTC. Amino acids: CASSSPVGGDYGYTF.

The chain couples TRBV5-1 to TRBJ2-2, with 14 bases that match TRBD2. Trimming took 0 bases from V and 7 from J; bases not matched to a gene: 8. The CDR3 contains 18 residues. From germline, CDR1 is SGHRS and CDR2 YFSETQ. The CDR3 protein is CASSLEGTSGRKIGELFF. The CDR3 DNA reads TGCGCCAGCAGCTTGGAGGGGACTAGCGGGAGAAAGATCGGGGAGCTGTTTTTT.

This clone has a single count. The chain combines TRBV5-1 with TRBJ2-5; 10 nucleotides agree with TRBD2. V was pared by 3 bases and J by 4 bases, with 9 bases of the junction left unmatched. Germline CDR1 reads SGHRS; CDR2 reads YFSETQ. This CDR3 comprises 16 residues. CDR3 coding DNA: TGCGCCAGCAGCTATACTAGCGGGAATAGCGGAGAGACCCAGTACTTC. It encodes CASSYTSGNSGETQYF.

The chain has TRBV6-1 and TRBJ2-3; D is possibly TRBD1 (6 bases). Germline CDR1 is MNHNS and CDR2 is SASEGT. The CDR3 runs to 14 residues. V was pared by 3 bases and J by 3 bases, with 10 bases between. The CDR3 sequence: CASSDRGKTDTQYF. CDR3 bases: TGTGCCAGCAGTGATAGGGGGAAAACAGATACGCAGTATTTT.

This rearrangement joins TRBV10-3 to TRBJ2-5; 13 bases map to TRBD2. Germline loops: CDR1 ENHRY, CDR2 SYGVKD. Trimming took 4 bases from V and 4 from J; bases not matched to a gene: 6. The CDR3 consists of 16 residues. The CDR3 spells CAISATSGRASETQYF. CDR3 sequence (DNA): TGTGCCATCAGTGCCACTAGCGGGAGGGCCTCAGAGACCCAGTACTTC.

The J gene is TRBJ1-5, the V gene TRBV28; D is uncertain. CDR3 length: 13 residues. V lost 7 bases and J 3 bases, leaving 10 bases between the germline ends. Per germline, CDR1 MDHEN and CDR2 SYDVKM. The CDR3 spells CASKTGNNQPQHF. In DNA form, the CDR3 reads TGTGCCAGCAAAACGGGGAACAATCAGCCCCAGCATTTT.

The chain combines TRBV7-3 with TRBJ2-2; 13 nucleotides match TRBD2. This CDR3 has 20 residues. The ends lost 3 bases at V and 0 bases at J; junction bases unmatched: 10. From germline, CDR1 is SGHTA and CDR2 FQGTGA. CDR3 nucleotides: TGTGCCAGCAGCTTGAGCGCCTGGACTAGCGGGAGCGCGAACACCGGGGAGCTGTTTTTT. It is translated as CASSLSAWTSGSANTGELFF.

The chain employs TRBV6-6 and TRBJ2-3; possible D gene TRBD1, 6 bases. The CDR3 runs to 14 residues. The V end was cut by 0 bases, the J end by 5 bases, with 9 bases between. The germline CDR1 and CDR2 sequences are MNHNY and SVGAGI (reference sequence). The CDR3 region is CASSYSRGEDTQYF. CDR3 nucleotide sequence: TGTGCCAGCAGTTACTCCAGGGGAGAAGATACGCAGTATTTT.

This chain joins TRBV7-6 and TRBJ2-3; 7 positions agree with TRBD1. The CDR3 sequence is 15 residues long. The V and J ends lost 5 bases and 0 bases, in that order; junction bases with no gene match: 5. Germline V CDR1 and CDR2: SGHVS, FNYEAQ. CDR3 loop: CASSQATGSTDTQYF. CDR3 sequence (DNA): TGTGCCAGCAGCCAGGCGACAGGGAGCACAGATACGCAGTATTTT.

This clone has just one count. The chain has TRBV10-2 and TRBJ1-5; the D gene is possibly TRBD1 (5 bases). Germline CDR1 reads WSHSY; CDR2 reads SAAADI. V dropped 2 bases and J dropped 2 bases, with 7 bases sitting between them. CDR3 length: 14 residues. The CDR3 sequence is CASSEMGGNQPQHF. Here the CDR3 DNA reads TGCGCCAGCAGTGAGATGGGGGGCAATCAGCCCCAGCATTTT.

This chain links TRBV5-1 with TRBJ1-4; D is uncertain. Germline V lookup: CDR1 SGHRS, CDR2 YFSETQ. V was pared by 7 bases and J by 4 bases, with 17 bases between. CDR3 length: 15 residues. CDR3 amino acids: CASARGVHGNEKLFF. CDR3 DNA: TGCGCCAGCGCCCGTGGGGTCCACGGTAATGAAAAACTGTTTTTT.

CDR3: CASSLGGLNSGNTIYF. CDR3 nucleotide sequence: TGTGCCAGCAGCTTAGGGGGGCTGAACTCTGGAAACACCATATATTTT. The chain couples TRBV7-8 to TRBJ1-3; D possibly corresponds to TRBD1 (6 bases). The germline CDR1 and CDR2 sequences are SGHVS and FQNEAQ. The CDR3 runs 16 residues. Trimming removed 1 base at V and 0 bases at J, with 10 bases between.

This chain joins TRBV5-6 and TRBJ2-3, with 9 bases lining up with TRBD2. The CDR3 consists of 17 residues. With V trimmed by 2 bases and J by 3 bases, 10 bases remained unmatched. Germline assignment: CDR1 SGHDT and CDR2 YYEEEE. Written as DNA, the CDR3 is TGTGCCAGCAGCTTATGGCTTAGCGGGAGAGGGACAGATACGCAGTATTTT. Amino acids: CASSLWLSGRGTDTQYF.

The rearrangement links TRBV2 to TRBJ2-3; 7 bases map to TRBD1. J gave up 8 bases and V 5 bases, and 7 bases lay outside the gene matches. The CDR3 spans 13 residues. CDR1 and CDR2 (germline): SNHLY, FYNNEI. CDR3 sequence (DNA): TGTGCCAGCAGTCCTGCAACAGGGGTTACGCAGTATTTT. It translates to CASSPATGVTQYF.

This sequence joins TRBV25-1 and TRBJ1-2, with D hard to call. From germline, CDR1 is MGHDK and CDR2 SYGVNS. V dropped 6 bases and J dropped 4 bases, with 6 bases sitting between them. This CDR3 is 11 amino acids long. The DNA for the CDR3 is TGTGCCAGCAGCCAAGGCTATGGCTACACCTTC. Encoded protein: CASSQGYGYTF.

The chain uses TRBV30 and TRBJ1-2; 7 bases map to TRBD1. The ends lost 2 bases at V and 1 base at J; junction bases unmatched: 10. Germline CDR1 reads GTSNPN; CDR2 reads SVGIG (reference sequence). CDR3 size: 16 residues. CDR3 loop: CAWSRQGAGYNYGYTF. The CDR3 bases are TGTGCCTGGAGTCGACAGGGAGCGGGGTATAACTATGGCTACACCTTC.